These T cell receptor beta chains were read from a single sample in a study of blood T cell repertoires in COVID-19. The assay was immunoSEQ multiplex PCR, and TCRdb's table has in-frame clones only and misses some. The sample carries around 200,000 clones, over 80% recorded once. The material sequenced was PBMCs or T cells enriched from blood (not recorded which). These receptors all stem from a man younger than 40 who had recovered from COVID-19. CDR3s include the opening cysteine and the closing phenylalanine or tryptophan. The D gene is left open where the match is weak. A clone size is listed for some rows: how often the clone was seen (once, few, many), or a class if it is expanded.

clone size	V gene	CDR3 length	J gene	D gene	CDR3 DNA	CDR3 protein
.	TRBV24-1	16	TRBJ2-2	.	TGTGCCACCAGTGATTTGGCAGGGGCGAACACCGGGGAGCTGTTTTTT	CATSDLAGANTGELFF
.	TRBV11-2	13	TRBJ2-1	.	TGTGCCAGCAGCACCATTCTCGGGGTGGAGCAGTTCTTC	CASSTILGVEQFF
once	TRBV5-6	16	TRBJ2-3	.	TGTGCCAGCAGCCATCGCGGGACCGCGGCTATAGATACGCAGTATTTT	CASSHRGTAAIDTQYF
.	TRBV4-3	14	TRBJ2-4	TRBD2	TGCGCCAGCAGCAGCGGGACTAGCGACGACATTCAGTACTTC	CASSSGTSDDIQYF
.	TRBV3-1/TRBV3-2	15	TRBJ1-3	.	TGTGCCAGCAGCCAAGCCGGAGCACCAGGAAACACCATATATTTT	CASSQAGAPGNTIYF
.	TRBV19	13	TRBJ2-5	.	TGTGCCAGTAGTATGCAGTTCCAAGAGACCCAGTACTTC	CASSMQFQETQYF
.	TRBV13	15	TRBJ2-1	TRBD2	TGTGCCAGCAGCCAGGGCCCGGGGGGGTACAATGAGCAGTTCTTC	CASSQGPGGYNEQFF
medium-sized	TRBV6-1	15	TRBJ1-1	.	TGTGCCAGCACTGAAGGAGGGGGTGGGTCCACTGAAGCTTTCTTT	CASTEGGGGSTEAFF
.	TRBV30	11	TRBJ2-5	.	TGTGCCTGGAGCCCGGGGGAGACCCAGTACTTC	CAWSPGETQYF
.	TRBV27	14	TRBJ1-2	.	TGTGCCAGCAGTTTACACAGGGATGACTATGGCTACACCTTC	CASSLHRDDYGYTF
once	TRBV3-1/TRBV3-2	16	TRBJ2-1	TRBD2	TGTGCCAGCAGCCAGGGACTAGCGGGAGTATCGGGTGAGCAGTTCTTC	CASSQGLAGVSGEQFF
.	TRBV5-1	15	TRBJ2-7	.	TGCGCCAGCAGCTTGTTACAGGGACCTACCTACGAGCAGTACTTC	CASSLLQGPTYEQYF
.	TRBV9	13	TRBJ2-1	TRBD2	TGTGCCAGCAGCGTAAGCGGGGGAAATGAGCAGTTCTTC	CASSVSGGNEQFF
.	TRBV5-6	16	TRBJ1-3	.	TGTGCCAGCAGCTTGGGTGGCATTCGTTCTGGTAACACCATATATTTT	CASSLGGIRSGNTIYF
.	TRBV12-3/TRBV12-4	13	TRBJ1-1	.	TGTGCCAGCAGCCTTCACCATAGCACTGAAGCTTTCTTT	CASSLHHSTEAFF
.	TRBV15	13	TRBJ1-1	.	TGTGCCACCAGCAGAGGTCCGGGGGAAAGGACTTTCTTT	CATSRGPGERTFF
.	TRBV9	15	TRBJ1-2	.	TGTGCCAGCAGCGTAGGGAGGGATCAAGGCTATGGCTACACCTTC	CASSVGRDQGYGYTF
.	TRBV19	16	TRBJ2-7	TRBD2	TGTGCCAGTAGTATCGGTGGGACTAGCGGGAGAGACGAGCAGTACTTC	CASSIGGTSGRDEQYF
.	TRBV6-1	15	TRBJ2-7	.	TGTGCCAGCAGTGAAATGGACTTAAGCTCCTACGAGCAGTACTTC	CASSEMDLSSYEQYF
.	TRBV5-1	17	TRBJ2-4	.	TGCGCCAGCAGCTTGGTTGGTAGCCTTGTGGCCAAAAACATTCAGTACTTC	CASSLVGSLVAKNIQYF
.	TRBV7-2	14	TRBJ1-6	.	TGTGCCAGCCCCTCAGGGATTACCAATTCACCCCTCCACTTT	CASPSGITNSPLHF
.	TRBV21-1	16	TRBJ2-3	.	TGTGCCAGCAGCAACCCCACTAGTACTAGCACAGATACGCAGTATTTT	CASSNPTSTSTDTQYF
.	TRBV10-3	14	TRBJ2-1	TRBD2	TGTGCCATCAGTCAAAGCGGGGGGGTCAATGAGCAGTTCTTC	CAISQSGGVNEQFF
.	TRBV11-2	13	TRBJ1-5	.	TGTGCCAGCAGCTCAAGCGGGGGAAGCCTCCAGCATTTT	CASSSSGGSLQHF
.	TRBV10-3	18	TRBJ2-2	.	TGTGCCATCAGTGAGTCGAATCGGTACGGGAGAGGTACCGGGGAGCTGTTTTTT	CAISESNRYGRGTGELFF
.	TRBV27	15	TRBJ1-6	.	TGTGCCAGCAGGCGATCTGAAAAACCTAATTCACCCCTCCACTTT	CASRRSEKPNSPLHF
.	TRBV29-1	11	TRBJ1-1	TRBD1	TGCAGCGGCGGACAGGGACCTGAAGCTTTCTTT	CSGGQGPEAFF
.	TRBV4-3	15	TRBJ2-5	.	TGCGCCAGCAGCCAAGATTTCCGTCAGGGAGAGACCCAGTACTTC	CASSQDFRQGETQYF
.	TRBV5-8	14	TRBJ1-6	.	TGTGCCAGCAGCAGAACGGGGAAAAATTCACCCCTCCACTTT	CASSRTGKNSPLHF
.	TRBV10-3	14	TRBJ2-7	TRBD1	TGTGCCATCAGCGCCAGGGACAGCTCCTACGAGCAGTACTTC	CAISARDSSYEQYF
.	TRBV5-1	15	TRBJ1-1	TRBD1	TGCGCCAGCAGCTCAGGAAGACAGGGAAACACTGAAGCTTTCTTT	CASSSGRQGNTEAFF
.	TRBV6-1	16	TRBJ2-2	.	TGTGCCAGCAGTGAAGCAGTAGGGGGAGAGGACGGGGAGCTGTTTTTT	CASSEAVGGEDGELFF
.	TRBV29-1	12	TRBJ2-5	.	TGCAGCGCAGAAGGAACGGGAGAGACCCAGTACTTC	CSAEGTGETQYF
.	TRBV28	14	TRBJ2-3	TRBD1	TGTGCCAGCAGGCTGGGACAGCACACAGATACGCAGTATTTT	CASRLGQHTDTQYF
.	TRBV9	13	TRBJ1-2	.	TGTGCCAGCAGCGTAGGCGGGGGTCTCGGCTACACCTTC	CASSVGGGLGYTF
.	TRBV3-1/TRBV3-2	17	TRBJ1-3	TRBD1	TGTGCCAGCAGCCAAGATCAAGGGACAGGGGTTGGAAACACCATATATTTT	CASSQDQGTGVGNTIYF
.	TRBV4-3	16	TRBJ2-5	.	TGCGCCAGCAGCCAAGAATTGGGCACCAGTCTGTCGACCCAGTACTTC	CASSQELGTSLSTQYF